Following are 9 T cell receptor beta chains from one sample sequenced in a study of early T cells in non-severe SARS-CoV-2 infection. Using its own MiXCR run on the 5' RACE reads, TCRdb lists one record per CDR3 protein. The sample has 60,000 to 70,000 distinct CDR3 sequences; 8% to 9.5% are singletons. What was sequenced was whole blood. The receptor set was obtained from an adult who was a healthcare worker with PCR-confirmed SARS-CoV-2 infection or an uninfected control (not recorded which).

This clonotype was counted many times. This sequence joins TRBV4-2 and TRBJ2-1; either TRBD1 or TRBD2 may supply D (6 bases each). V was shortened by 0 bases and J by 5 bases, with 11 bases between the two germline ends. Germline CDR1 is LGHNA and CDR2 is YNFKEQ. This CDR3 region has 15 residues. In DNA, the CDR3 is TGTGCCAGCAGCCAAGATGAGGGGGGTCACAATGAGCAGTTCTTC. This encodes CASSQDEGGHNEQFF.

The V gene is TRBV7-9, the J gene TRBJ2-3, with 7 nucleotides matching TRBD2. V was clipped by 4 bases and J by 4 bases; unmatched bases: 5. This CDR3 has 14 amino acids. Germline loops: CDR1 SEHNR, CDR2 FQNEAQ (reference sequence). For the CDR3, the DNA is TGTGCCAGCAGCTCCGGGGACTACGCAGATACGCAGTATTTT. Encoded protein: CASSSGDYADTQYF.

The sample holds many counts of this clonotype. V gene TRBV7-6 combines with J gene TRBJ2-2; D remains unclear. This CDR3 spans 14 amino acids. V was trimmed by 3 bases and J by 0 bases, leaving 5 bases between them. Germline loops: CDR1 SGHVS, CDR2 FNYEAQ. The DNA of the CDR3 is TGTGCCAGCAGCTTTAATCCGAACACCGGGGAGCTGTTTTTT. Amino acids: CASSFNPNTGELFF.

This clonotype turned up a few times. V gene TRBV2 combines with J gene TRBJ1-2; perhaps TRBD1 as D (5 bases). The CDR3 runs 14 residues. The germline V gene has CDR1 SNHLY and CDR2 FYNNEI. Between the trimmed V and J ends, which lost 6 bases and 6 bases, there was a span of 17 bases. CDR3 coding DNA: TGTGCCAGCAGCGACCCTCGGGGGACGGATGGCTACACCTTC. Amino acids: CASSDPRGTDGYTF.

The table lists this clonotype with many counts. The CDR3 bases are TGTGCCAGCAACGGTCCGGGGCATAATGAAAAACTGTTTTTT. Protein product: CASNGPGHNEKLFF. V usage is TRBV28 and J usage is TRBJ1-4; tentatively, D is TRBD1 (5 bases). This CDR3 contains 14 residues. Germline CDR1 and CDR2: MDHEN and SYDVKM. V dropped 7 bases and J dropped 4 bases, with 13 bases sitting between them. Full variable domain (rest looked up from reference TRBV28 and TRBJ1-4): DVKVTQSSRYLVKRTGEKVFLECVQDMDHENMFWYRQDPGLGLRLIYFSYDVKMKEKGDIPEGYSVSREKKERFSLILESASTNQTSMYLCASNGPGHNEKLFFGSGTQLSVL.

This clonotype was seen only a few times. V is TRBV18 and J is TRBJ2-5; D is unclear. This CDR3 spans 13 amino acids. Germline loops: CDR1 KGHSH, CDR2 LQKENI. Deletions cut 2 bases from V and 4 bases from J, with 8 bases between. The CDR3 coding sequence is TGTGCCAGCTCACCAGCGCCCGCAGAGACCCAGTACTTC. Amino acids: CASSPAPAETQYF.

This clonotype was seen ten or more times. V and J are TRBV7-9 and TRBJ2-1, with 12 bases matching TRBD1. CDR1 is SEHNR, CDR2 FQNEAQ, per germline (reference sequence). There are 17 residues in the CDR3. Losses at the gene ends were 9 bases for V and 4 bases for J; bases not matched to a gene: 13. The CDR3 DNA sequence: TGTGCCAGTCAACCCCCGGGACAGGGGGCGGGGTACAATGAGCAGTTCTTC. As protein: CASQPPGQGAGYNEQFF.

The CDR3 bases are TGTGCCAGTTGGGCTAGCCAGTACAATGAGCAGTTCTTC. The encoded protein is CASWASQYNEQFF. The chain has TRBV19 and TRBJ2-1; D might be TRBD2 (5 bases). Between the trimmed V and J ends, which lost 8 bases and 4 bases, there was a span of 12 bases. Germline V gene lookup returns CDR1 LNHDA and CDR2 SQIVND (reference sequence). The CDR3 length is 13 residues.

This clonotype was seen repeatedly, ten times or more. This chain uses TRBV7-2 with TRBJ1-6; possible D gene TRBD1, 5 bases. The CDR3 runs 16 residues. Trimming removed 5 bases from V and 5 bases from J, with 16 bases in between. Germline values: CDR1 SGHTA, CDR2 FQGNSA. CDR3 region: CASSRYAGVDNSPLHF. The DNA of the CDR3 is TGTGCCAGCAGCCGATATGCGGGGGTGGATAATTCACCCCTCCACTTT.